Sequencing of this T cell receptor beta chain was carried out in a study of T cells in localized non-small cell lung cancer (dated by TCRdb to the early 2020s). Concerning the study at large: The study examined T cell repertoires in roughly 240 patients with early-stage NSCLC and compared tumors with uninvolved tumor-adjacent lungs. All 240 or so NSCLC patients in the cohort were treatment-naive and had localized lung tumors that were resected. A mean age of approximately 66 years was recorded for the NSCLC patients, of whom 129 were male and around 100 were female. Points the paper makes about the study in general: Because the study design was exploratory, TCR variables were selected using unadjusted p-values without false-discovery rate correction. Uninvolved tumor-adjacent lung showed the highest T cell clonality, higher than tumor, which suggests more focused antigenic responses in the adjacent lung. A median of 57 of the top 100 tumor clones turned up in the paired uninvolved adjacent lung, and roughly 28 of those clones also ranked among the top 100 of that same adjacent lung. Longer overall survival was associated with higher T cell density in blood, whereas shorter survival was associated with higher clonality in adjacent lung. Because multi-region tumor sequencing was not performed, intratumor heterogeneity could not be ruled out.

Measured from the cysteine to the phenylalanine, the CDR3 is 14 residues long. Only the CDR3 part of the read is kept: 42 bases, read in frame from the first base. V loses 0 bases, J loses 7 bases, and the germline ends lie 8 bases apart. CDR1 and CDR2, looked up from the germline V gene, are SGHRS and YFSETQ. The immunoSEQ Assay was used to sequence TCR beta CDR3 regions from DNA. The original methods were these. To compute T cell density, TCR beta template counts were normalized to usable DNA, which was estimated by amplifying housekeeping genes. Using the preseqR package, richness was estimated by extrapolating to 120,000 templates for tissue samples and 400,000 templates for PBMC samples. Clonality was calculated as one minus Pielou's evenness. Tissue-enriched TCRs were identified by differential abundance testing using productive amino-acid clonotypes, minimum total count 5 and alpha 0.1. The Jaccard Index and the Morisita Overlap Index were used to quantify repertoire overlap between compartments. GLIPH grouped TCR beta CDR3s together with public tetramer-defined viral CDR3s, and a viral motif had to include at least three viral sequences and show V-gene enrichment. The table was pulled from immuneACCESS by TCRdb, which kept in-frame rearrangements only. Such tables lose some clones; where checked, under half of the loss comes from unresolved V genes, and the rest has no known cause. The V and J calls and clone size are taken from that table; D and trimming were inferred from the DNA. The sample table contains 1,500 to 2,000 clones; only one count was recorded for 21% of them. The ten largest clones take up approximately 17% of the sample.

On this clone: Its antigen remains unidentified. No base quality values were provided; no much bigger clone lies one nucleotide off.

Uninvolved adjacent lung was sampled at least 2 cm away from the tumor margin, and two independent pathologists confirmed that the tissue had no atypia. At diagnosis, tumor, uninvolved tumor-adjacent lung and peripheral blood were collected and then preserved as a mix of FFPE and fresh-frozen material. This sequence originates from a woman aged 40-69 years with stage I lung adenocarcinoma. The chain was built from TRBV5-1 and TRBJ1-6; no D gene is confidently identified. Here the sequenced sample was normal lung tissue next to the tumor, taken before any cancer treatment. The encoded CDR3 is CASSLDGQNSPLHF. The bases read TGCGCCAGCAGCTTGGACGGGCAAAATTCACCCCTCCACTTT. This CDR3, with the reference TRBV5-1 and TRBJ1-6 proteins standing in past its ends, gives the full variable domain KAGVTQTPRYLIKTRGQQVTLSCSPISGHRSVSWYQQTPGQGLQFLFEYFSETQRNKGNFPGRFSGRQFSNSRSEMNVSTLELGDSALYLCASSLDGQNSPLHFGNGTRLTVT.